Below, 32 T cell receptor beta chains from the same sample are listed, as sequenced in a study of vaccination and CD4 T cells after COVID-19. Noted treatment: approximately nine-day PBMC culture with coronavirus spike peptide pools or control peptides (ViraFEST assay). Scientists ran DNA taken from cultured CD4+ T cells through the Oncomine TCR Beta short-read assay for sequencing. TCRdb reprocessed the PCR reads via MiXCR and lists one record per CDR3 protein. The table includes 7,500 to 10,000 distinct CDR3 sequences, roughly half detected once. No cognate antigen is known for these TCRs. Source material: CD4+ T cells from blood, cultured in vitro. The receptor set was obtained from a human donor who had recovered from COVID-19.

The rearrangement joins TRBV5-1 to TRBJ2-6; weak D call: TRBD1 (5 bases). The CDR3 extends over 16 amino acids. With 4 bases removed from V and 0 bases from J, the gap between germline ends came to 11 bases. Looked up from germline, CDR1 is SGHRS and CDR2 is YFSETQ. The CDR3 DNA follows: TGCGCCAGCAGCGTAACAGGCTCCTCTGGGGCCAACGTCCTGACTTTC. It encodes CASSVTGSSGANVLTF.

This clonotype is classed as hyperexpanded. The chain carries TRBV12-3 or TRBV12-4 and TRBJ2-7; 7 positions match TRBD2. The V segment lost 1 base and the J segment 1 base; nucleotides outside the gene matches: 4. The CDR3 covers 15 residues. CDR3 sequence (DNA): TGTGCCAGCAGTTTAGGGCGGGGGAGATCCTACGAGCAGTACTTC. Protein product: CASSLGRGRSYEQYF.

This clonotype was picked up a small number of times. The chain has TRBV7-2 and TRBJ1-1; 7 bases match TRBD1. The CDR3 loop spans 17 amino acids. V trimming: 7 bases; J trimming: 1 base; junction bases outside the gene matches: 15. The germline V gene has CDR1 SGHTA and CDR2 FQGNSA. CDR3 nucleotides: TGTGCCAGCACCTCGGGGCAGGGGGTCCAATCGAACACTGAAGCTTTCTTT. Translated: CASTSGQGVQSNTEAFF.

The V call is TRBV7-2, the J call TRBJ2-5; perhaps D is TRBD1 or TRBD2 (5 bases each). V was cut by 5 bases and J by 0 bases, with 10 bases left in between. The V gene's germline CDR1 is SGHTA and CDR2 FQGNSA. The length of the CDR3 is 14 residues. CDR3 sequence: CASSLGTDQETQYF. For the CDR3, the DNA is TGTGCCAGCAGCCTGGGGACGGACCAAGAGACCCAGTACTTC.

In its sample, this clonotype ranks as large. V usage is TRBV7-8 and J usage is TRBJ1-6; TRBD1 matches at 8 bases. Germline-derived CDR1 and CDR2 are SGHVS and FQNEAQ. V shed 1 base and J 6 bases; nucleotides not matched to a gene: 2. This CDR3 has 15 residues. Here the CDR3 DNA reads TGTGCCAGCAGCTTAGTTGACAGGGGTAATTCACCCCTCCACTTT. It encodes CASSLVDRGNSPLHF.

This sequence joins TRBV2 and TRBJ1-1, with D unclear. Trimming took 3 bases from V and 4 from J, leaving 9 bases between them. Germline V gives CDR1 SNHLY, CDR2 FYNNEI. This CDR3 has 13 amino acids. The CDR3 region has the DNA TGTGCCAGCAGTGAGTTGGGTACCACTGAAGCTTTCTTT. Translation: CASSELGTTEAFF.

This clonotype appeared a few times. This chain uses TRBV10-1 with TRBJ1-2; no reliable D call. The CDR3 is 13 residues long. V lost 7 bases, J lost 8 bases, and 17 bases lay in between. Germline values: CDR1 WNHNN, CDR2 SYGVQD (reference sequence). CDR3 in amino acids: CASTVYGWSGYTF. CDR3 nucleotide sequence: TGCGCCAGCACCGTGTACGGGTGGAGCGGCTACACCTTC.

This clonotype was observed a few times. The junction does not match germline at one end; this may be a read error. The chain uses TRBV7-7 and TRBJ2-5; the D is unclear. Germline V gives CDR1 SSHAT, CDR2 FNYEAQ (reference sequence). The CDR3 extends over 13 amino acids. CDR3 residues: CASSLGSIGTQYF. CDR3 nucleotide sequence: TGTGCTAGCAGCTTAGGGTCTATCGGGACCCAGTACTTC.

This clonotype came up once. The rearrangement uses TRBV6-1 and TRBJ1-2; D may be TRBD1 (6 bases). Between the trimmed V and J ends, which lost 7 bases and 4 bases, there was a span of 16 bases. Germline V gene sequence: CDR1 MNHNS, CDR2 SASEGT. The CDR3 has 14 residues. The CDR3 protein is CASTGGGQSYGYTF. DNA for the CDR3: TGTGCCAGCACCGGCGGGGGGCAGTCCTATGGCTACACCTTC.

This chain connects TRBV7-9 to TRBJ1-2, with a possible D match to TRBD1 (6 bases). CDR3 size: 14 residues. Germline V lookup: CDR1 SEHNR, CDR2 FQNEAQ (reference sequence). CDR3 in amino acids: CAQAGGAVDHGYTF. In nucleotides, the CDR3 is TGTGCACAGGCGGGGGGGGCAGTGGATCATGGCTACACCTTC.

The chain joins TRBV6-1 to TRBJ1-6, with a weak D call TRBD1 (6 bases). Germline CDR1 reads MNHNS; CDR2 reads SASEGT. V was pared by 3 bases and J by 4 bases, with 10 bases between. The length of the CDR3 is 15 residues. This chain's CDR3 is CASSDGTLYNSPLHF. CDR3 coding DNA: TGTGCCAGCAGTGACGGGACACTGTATAATTCACCCCTCCACTTT.

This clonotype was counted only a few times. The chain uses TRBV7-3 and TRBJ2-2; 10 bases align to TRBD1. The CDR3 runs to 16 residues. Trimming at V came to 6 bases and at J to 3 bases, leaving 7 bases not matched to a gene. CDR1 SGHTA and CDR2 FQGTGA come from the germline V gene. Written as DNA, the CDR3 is TGTGCCAGCAGTCGACAGGGGGCCGTGTACACCGGGGAGCTGTTTTTT. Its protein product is CASSRQGAVYTGELFF.

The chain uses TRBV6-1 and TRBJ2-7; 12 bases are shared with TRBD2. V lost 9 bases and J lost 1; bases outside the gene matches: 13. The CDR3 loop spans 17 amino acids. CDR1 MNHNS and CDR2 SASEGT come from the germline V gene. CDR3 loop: CASLGLAGGRGSYEQYF. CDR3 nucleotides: TGTGCCAGTCTTGGTCTAGCGGGAGGGCGGGGATCCTACGAGCAGTACTTC.

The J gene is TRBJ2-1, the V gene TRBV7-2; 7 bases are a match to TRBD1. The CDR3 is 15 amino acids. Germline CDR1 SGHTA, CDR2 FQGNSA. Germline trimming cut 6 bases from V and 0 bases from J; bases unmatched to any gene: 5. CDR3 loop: CASRQGQSSYNEQFF. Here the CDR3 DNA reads TGTGCCAGCAGACAGGGACAGAGCTCCTACAATGAGCAGTTCTTC.

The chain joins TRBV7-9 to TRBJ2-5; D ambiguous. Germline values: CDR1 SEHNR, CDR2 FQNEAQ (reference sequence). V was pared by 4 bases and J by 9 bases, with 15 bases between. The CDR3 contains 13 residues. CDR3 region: CASSSSTKDPQYF. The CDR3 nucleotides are TGTGCCAGCAGCTCATCTACCAAGGATCCCCAGTACTTC.

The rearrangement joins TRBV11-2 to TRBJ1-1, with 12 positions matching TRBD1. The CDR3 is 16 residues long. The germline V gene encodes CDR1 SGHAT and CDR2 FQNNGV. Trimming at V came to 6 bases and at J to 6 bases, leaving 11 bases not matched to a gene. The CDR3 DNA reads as TGTGCCAGCAGGCAGACCGGGACAGGGGGCTCTGCTGAAGCTTTCTTT. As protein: CASRQTGTGGSAEAFF.

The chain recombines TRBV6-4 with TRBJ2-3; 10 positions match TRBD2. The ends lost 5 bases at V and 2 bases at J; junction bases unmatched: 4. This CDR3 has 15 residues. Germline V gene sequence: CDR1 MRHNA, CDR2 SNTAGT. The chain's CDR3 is CASSLLAGTTDTQYF. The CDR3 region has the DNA TGTGCCAGCAGTTTACTAGCGGGGACCACAGATACGCAGTATTTT.

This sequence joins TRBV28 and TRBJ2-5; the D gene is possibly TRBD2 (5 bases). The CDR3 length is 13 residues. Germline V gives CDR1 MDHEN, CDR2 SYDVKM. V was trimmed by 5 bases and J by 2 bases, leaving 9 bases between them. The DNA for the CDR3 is TGTGCCAGCAGTCCCGGGATTCAAGAGACCCAGTACTTC. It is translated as CASSPGIQETQYF.

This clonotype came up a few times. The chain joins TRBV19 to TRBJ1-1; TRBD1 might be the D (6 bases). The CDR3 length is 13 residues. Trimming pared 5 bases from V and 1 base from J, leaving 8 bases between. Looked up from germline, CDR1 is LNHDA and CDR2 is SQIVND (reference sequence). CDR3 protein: CASSGRGNTEAFF. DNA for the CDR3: TGTGCCAGTAGTGGCAGGGGGAACACTGAAGCTTTCTTT.

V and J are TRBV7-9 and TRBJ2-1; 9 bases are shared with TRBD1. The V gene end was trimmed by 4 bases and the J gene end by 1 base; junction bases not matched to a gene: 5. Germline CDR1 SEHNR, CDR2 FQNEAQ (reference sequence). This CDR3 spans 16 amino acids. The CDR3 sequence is CASSSTGGLSYNEQFF. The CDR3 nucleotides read TGTGCCAGCAGCTCGACAGGGGGGCTGTCCTACAATGAGCAGTTCTTC.

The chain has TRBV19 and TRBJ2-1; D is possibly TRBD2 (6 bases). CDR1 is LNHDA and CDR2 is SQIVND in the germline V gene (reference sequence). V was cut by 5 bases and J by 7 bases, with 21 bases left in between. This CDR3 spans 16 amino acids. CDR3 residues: CASSPSGVRGGNEQFF. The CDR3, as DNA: TGTGCCAGTAGTCCTTCGGGGGTGCGGGGTGGTAATGAGCAGTTCTTC.

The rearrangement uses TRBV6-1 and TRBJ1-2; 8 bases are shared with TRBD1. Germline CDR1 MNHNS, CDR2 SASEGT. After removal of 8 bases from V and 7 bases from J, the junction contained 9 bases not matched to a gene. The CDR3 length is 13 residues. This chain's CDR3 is CASVGTGESGYTF. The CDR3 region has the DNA TGTGCCAGCGTTGGGACAGGCGAAAGTGGCTACACCTTC.

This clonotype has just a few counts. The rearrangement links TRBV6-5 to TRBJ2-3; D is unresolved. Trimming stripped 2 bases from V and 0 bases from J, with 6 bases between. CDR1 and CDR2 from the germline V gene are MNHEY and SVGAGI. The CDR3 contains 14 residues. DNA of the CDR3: TGTGCCAGCAGTTACAGCGTCAGCACAGATACGCAGTATTTT. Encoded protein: CASSYSVSTDTQYF.

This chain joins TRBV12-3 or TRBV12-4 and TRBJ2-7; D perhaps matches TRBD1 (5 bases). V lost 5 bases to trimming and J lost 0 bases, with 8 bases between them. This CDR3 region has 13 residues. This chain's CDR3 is CASSRRVSYEQYF. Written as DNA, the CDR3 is TGTGCCAGCAGTCGCAGGGTCTCCTACGAGCAGTACTTC.

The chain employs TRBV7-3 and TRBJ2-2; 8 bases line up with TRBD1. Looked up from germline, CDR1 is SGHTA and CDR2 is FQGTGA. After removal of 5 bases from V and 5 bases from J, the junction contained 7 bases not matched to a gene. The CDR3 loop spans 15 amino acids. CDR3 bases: TGTGCCAGCAGCGCAACAGGGGGTTCGACCGGGGAGCTGTTTTTT. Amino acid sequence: CASSATGGSTGELFF. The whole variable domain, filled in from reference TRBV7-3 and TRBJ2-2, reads GAGVSQTPSNKVTEKGKYVELRCDPISGHTALYWYRQSLGQGPEFLIYFQGTGAADDSGLPNDRFFAVRPEGSVSTLKIQRTERGDSAVYLCASSATGGSTGELFFGEGSRLTVL.

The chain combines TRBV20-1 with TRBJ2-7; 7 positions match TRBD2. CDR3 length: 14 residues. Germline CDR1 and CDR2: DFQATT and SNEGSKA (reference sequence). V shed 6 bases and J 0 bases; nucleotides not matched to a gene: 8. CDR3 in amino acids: CSADGGSSSYEQYF. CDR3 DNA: TGCAGTGCAGACGGGGGGTCGAGCTCCTACGAGCAGTACTTC.

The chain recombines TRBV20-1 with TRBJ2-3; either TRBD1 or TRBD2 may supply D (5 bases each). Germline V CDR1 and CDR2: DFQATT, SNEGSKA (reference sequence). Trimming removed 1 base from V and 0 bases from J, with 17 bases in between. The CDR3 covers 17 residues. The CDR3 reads CSARGIGTMLSTDTQYF. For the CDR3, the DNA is TGCAGTGCTAGAGGGATCGGGACGATGCTGAGCACAGATACGCAGTATTTT.

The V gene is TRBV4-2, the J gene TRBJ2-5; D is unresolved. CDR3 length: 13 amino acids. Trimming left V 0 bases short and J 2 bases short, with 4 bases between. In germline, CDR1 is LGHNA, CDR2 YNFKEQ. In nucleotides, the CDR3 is TGTGCCAGCAGCCAAGAACAGCAAGAGACCCAGTACTTC. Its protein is CASSQEQQETQYF.

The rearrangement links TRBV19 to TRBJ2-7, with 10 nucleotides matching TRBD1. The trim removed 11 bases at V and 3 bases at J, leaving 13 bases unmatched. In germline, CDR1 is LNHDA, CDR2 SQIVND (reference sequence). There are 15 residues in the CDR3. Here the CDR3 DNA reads TGTGCCTCGAGGGGGCGGACAGGGGGGGACTACGAGCAGTACTTC. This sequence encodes CASRGRTGGDYEQYF.

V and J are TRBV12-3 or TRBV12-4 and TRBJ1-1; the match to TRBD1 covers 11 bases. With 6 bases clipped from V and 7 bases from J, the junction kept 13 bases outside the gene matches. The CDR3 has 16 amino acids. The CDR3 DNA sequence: TGTGCCAGCAGACAGGACAGGGGGCGCGGGCCCTTTGAAGCTTTCTTT. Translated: CASRQDRGRGPFEAFF.

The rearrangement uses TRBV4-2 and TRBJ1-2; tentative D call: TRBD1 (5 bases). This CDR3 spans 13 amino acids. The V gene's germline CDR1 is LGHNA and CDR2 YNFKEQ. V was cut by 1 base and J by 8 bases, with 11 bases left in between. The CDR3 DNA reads TGTGCCAGCAGCCAAGGACAGACATTGGGCTACACCTTC. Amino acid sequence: CASSQGQTLGYTF.

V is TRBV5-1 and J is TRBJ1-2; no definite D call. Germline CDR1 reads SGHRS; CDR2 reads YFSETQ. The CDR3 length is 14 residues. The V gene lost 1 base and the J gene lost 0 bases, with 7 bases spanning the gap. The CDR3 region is CASSLQAANYGYTF. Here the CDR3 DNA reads TGCGCCAGCAGCTTGCAGGCAGCTAACTATGGCTACACCTTC.